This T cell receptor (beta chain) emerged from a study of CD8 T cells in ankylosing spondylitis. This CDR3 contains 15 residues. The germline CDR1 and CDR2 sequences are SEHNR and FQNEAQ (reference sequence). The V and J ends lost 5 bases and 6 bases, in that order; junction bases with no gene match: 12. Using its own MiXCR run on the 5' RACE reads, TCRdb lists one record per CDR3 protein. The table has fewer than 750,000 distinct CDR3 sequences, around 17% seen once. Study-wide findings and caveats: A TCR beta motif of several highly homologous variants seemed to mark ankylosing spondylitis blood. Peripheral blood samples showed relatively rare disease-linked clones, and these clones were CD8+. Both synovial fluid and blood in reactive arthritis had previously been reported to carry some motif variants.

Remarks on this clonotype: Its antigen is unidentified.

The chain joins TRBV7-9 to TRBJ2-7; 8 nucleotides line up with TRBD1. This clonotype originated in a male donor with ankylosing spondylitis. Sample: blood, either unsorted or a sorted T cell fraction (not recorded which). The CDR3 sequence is CASSPRGTGLSEQYF. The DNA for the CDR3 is TGTGCCAGCAGCCCTCGCGGGACAGGCCTCTCCGAGCAGTACTTC.